These 3 T cell receptor beta chains were all obtained from the same sample, sequenced in a study of T-cell memory formation after mild COVID-19 (dated by TCRdb to the early 2020s). Library method: 5' RACE. TCRdb shows the sequencer as Illumina NovaSeq 6000. TCRdb cleaned the public reads at Q25 with fastp, built clones with MiXCR and kept in-frame beta chains. Rows merge per CDR3 protein into single entries with the most common DNA and genes. Recorded for this sample are 470,000 or so distinct CDR3 sequences; around 27% of them occurred a single time. Roughly an eighth of the sample is held by the ten biggest clonotypes. Sequencing used PBMCs or a T cell subset sorted from them (not recorded which). The receptors derive from an adult woman who had mild COVID-19 (a few samples of this study predate the infection). The sample titles of this study are shuffled in the database, so cell type and time point are left out; the donor was told from shared clones.

The chain links TRBV27 to TRBJ2-7; 9 bases fit TRBD2. This CDR3 spans 14 amino acids. J was trimmed by 5 bases and V by 8 bases; bases with no gene match: 10. Germline V gene lookup returns CDR1 MNHEY and CDR2 SMNVEV (reference sequence). DNA for the CDR3: TGTGCCAGCCGATACGGACTAGCGTGGGACGAGCAGTACTTC. Amino acid sequence: CASRYGLAWDEQYF.

This clonotype occurred many times. This chain links TRBV10-3 with TRBJ1-2, with 9 bases identical to TRBD1. The CDR3 has 14 amino acids. Germline V gene lookup returns CDR1 ENHRY and CDR2 SYGVKD. The V and J ends lost 5 bases and 7 bases, in that order; junction bases with no gene match: 8. CDR3 amino acids: CAISWTGELSGYTF. In DNA form, the CDR3 reads TGTGCCATCAGTTGGACAGGGGAGCTGTCTGGCTACACCTTC.

The chain uses TRBV20-1 and TRBJ1-2, with unresolved D. CDR3 size: 12 residues. In germline, CDR1 is DFQATT, CDR2 SNEGSKA (reference sequence). With 4 bases removed from V and 7 bases from J, the gap between germline ends came to 13 bases. The CDR3 DNA reads as TGCAGTGCTAACTTACAAGTCGGTGGCTACACCTTC. Residues: CSANLQVGGYTF.